Listed below are T cell receptor beta chains from one sample, sequenced in a study of CD4 and CD8 cells across lung adenocarcinoma regions. TCRdb re-analysed the PCR reads in MiXCR, keeping a single row per CDR3 protein. The table lists around 12,000 distinct CDR3 sequences, around 61% of them singletons. Specimen: CD8+ T cells from the margin of a lung tumor. Every receptor here comes from a female donor with lung adenocarcinoma. The CD4 and CD8 labels of this study may be unreliable. Both conserved end residues are part of each CDR3. Fields, in order: J gene, V gene, CDR3 protein.

j_gene: TRBJ2-3; v_gene: TRBV6-1; CDR3aa: CGRVQGVFVTNTQYF
j_gene: TRBJ1-1; v_gene: TRBV6-1; CDR3aa: CASSVSGSNTEAFF
j_gene: TRBJ2-3; v_gene: TRBV12-3/TRBV12-4; CDR3aa: CASSLPRVGTDTQYF
j_gene: TRBJ2-3; v_gene: TRBV6-1; CDR3aa: CAGSGARGPETQYF
j_gene: TRBJ2-4; v_gene: TRBV10-1; CDR3aa: CACRGNGGRDTETQYF
j_gene: TRBJ2-3; v_gene: TRBV4-1; CDR3aa: CASSQADGALGAKDTQYF
j_gene: TRBJ2-1; v_gene: TRBV6-1; CDR3aa: CASRLGQGKQFF
j_gene: TRBJ1-2; v_gene: TRBV3-1; CDR3aa: CASRQDNYGYTF
j_gene: TRBJ2-5; v_gene: TRBV10-3; CDR3aa: CATLGETQYF
j_gene: TRBJ2-1; v_gene: TRBV10-1; CDR3aa: CASSEPGGDNEQFF
j_gene: TRBJ2-1; v_gene: TRBV7-2; CDR3aa: CASSAPGDFYNEQFF
j_gene: TRBJ2-7; v_gene: TRBV6-1; CDR3aa: CASRQTGLSSYEQYF
j_gene: .; v_gene: TRBV5-1; CDR3aa: CASSFALAGGTYEQYF
j_gene: TRBJ2-5; v_gene: TRBV27; CDR3aa: CASSFQSAAREQYF
j_gene: TRBJ2-1; v_gene: TRBV18; CDR3aa: CASSPGPGSANEQFF
j_gene: TRBJ2-5; v_gene: TRBV6-4; CDR3aa: CAGGSGGGDKETQYF